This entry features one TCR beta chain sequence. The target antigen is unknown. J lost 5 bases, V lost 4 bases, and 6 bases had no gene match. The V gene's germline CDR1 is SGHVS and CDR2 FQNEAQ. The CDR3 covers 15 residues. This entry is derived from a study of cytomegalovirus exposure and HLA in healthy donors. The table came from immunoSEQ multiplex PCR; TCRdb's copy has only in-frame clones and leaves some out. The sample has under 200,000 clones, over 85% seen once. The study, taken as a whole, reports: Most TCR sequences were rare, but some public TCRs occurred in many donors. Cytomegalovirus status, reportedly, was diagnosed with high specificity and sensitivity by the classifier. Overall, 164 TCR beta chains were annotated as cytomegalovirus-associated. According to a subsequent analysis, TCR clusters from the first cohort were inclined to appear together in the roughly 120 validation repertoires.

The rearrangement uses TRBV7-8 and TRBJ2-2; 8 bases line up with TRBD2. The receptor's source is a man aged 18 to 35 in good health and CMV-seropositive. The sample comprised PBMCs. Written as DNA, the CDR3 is TGTGCCAGCAGCTCGAGCGGGAGTCGGACCGGGGAGCTGTTTTTT. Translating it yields CASSSSGSRTGELFF.